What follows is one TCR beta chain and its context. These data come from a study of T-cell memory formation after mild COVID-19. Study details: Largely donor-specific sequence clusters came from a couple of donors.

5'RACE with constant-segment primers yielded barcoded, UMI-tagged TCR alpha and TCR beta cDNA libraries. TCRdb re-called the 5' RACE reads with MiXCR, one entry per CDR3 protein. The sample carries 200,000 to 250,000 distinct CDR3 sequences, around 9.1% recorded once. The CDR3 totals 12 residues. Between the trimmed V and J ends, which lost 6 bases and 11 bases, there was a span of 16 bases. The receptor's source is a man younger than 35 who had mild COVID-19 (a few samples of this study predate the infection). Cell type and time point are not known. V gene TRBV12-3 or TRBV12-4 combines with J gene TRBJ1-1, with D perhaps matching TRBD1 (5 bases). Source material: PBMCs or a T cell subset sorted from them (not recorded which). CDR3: CASSTLDGTAFF. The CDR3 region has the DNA TGTGCCAGCAGCACCCTGGACGGGACGGCTTTCTTT.